This is a list of T cell receptor beta chains from one sample in a study of OX40 agonist ivuxolimab in advanced cancers. Produced via immunoSEQ multiplex PCR; TCRdb's table is partial and in-frame only. The sample consists of some 70,000 clones, 82% of them appearing once. Sequenced here: CD4+ or CD8+ T cells sorted from blood, sampled in a trial of the OX40 agonist ivuxolimab. The receptors were sampled from an adult with an advanced solid tumor such as melanoma, head and neck, liver or kidney cancer. Each CDR3 is given without its conserved first and last residue. Each record gives: V gene, CDR3 protein.

TRBV11-2 | ASSLRLSSGANVLT
TRBV6-6 | ASSYSWEGYGYT
TRBV28 | ASSLTGWGADTQY
TRBV30 | AWSAHRGGTEAF
TRBV11-2 | ASSFGGPDTGELF
TRBV18 | ASSPTPQGSQNIQY
TRBV18 | ASSPFDRNTIY
TRBV6-6 | ASTLGTYTDTQY
TRBV5-1 | ASGGGTAGYEQY
TRBV5-1 | ASSFEGNTEAF
TRBV6-5 | ASSYRGLGTEAF
TRBV6-1 | ASRETGADGYT
TRBV15 | ATSRPTVNTGELF
TRBV5-1 | ASSGQGGNTEAF
TRBV19 | ASTLTQRGEKLF
TRBV6-1 | ASSVQTREPYGYT